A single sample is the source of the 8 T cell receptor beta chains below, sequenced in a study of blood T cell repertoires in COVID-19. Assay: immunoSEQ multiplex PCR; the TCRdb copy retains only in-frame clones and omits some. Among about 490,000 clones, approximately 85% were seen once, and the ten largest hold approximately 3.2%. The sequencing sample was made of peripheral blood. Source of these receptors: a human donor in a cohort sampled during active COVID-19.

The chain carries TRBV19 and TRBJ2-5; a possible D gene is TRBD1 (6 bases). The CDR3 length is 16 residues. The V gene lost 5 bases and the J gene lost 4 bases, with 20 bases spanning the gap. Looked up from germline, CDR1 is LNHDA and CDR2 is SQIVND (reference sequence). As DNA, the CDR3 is TGTGCCAGTAGTGGTCCGTTCACGGGGACAAGAGAGACCCAGTACTTC. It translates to CASSGPFTGTRETQYF. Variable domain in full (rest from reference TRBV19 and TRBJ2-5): DGGITQSPKYLFRKEGQNVTLSCEQNLNHDAMYWYRQDPGQGLRLIYYSQIVNDFQKGDIAEGYSVSREKKESFPLTVTSAQKNPTAFYLCASSGPFTGTRETQYFGPGTRLLVL.

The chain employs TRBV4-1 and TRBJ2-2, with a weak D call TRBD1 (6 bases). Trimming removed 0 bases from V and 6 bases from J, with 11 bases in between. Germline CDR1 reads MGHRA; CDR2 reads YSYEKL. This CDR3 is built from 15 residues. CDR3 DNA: TGCGCCAGCAGCCAAGATGTACAGGGCGCCGGGGAGCTGTTTTTT. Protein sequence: CASSQDVQGAGELFF.

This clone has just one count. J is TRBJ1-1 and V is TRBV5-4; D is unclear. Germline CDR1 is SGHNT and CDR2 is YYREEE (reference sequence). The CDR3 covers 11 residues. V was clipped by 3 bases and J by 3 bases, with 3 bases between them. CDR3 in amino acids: CASSSDTEAFF. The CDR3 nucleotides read TGTGCCAGCAGCTCGGACACTGAAGCTTTCTTT. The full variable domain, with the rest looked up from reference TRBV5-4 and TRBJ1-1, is ETGVTQSPTHLIKTRGQQVTLRCSSQSGHNTVSWYQQALGQGPQFIFQYYREEENGRGNFPPRFSGLQFPNYSSELNVNALELDDSALYLCASSSDTEAFFGQGTRLTVV.

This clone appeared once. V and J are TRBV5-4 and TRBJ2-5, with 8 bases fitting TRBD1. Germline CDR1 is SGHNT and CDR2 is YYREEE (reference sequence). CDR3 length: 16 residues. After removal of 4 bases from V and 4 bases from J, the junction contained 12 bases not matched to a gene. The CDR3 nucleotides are TGTGCCAGCAGCCAACTAGACAGGGGACCTGCAGAGACCCAGTACTTC. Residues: CASSQLDRGPAETQYF.

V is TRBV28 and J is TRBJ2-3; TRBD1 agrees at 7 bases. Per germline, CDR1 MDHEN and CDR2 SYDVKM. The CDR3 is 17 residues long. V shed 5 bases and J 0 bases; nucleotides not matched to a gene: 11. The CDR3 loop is CASSPDRVRVSTDTQYF. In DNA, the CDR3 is TGTGCCAGCAGTCCCGACAGGGTACGGGTAAGCACAGATACGCAGTATTTT. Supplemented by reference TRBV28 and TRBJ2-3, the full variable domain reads DVKVTQSSRYLVKRTGEKVFLECVQDMDHENMFWYRQDPGLGLRLIYFSYDVKMKEKGDIPEGYSVSREKKERFSLILESASTNQTSMYLCASSPDRVRVSTDTQYFGPGTRLTVL.

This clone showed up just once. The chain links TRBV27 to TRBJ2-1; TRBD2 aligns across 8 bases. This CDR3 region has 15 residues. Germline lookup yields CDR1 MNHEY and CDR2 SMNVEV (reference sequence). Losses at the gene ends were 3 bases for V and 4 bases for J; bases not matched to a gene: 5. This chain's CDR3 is CASSLLASGYNEQFF. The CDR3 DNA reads TGTGCCAGCAGTTTGTTGGCTAGCGGGTACAATGAGCAGTTCTTC.

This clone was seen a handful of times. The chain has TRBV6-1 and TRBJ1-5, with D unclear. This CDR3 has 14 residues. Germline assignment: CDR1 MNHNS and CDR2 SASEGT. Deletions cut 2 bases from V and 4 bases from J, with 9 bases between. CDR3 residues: CASSELGVNQPQHF. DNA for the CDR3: TGTGCCAGCAGTGAATTGGGCGTTAATCAGCCCCAGCATTTT.

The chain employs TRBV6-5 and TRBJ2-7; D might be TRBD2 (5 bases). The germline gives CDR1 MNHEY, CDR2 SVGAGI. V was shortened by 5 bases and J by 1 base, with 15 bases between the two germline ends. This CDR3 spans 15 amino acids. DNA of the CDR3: TGTGCCAGCAGTAACGGAAGGACTGCGTCCTACGAGCAGTACTTC. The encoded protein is CASSNGRTASYEQYF.